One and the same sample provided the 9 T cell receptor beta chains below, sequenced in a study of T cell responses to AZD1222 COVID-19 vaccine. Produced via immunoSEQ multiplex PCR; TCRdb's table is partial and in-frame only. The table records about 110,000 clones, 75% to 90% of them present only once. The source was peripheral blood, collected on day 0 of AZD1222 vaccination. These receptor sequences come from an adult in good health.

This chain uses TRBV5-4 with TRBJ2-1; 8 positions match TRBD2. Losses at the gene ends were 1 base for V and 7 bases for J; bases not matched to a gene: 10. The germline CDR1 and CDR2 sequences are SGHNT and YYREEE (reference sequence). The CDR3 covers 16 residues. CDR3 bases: TGTGCCAGCAGCTTGCCCGGGACTAGAGGTGTAAATGAGCAGTTCTTC. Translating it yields CASSLPGTRGVNEQFF.

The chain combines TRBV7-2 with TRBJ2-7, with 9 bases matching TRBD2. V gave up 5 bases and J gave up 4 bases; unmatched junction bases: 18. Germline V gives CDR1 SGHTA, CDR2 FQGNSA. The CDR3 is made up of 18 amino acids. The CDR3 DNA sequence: TGTGCCAGCAGCCCAAGGGGCCTAGCGGGGACCTTTCCGTACGAGCAGTACTTC. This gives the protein CASSPRGLAGTFPYEQYF.

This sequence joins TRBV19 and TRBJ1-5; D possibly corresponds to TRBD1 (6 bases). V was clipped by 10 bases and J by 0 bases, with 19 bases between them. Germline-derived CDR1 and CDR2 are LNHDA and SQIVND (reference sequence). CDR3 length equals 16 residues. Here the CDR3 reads CATPGAPIYSNQPQHF. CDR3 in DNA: TGTGCCACCCCAGGGGCCCCAATATATAGCAATCAGCCCCAGCATTTT.

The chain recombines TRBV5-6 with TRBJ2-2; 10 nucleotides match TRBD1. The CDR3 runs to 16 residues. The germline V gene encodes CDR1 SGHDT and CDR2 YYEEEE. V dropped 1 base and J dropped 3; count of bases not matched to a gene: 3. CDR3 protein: CASSLWGTGDTGELFF. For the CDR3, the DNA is TGTGCCAGCAGCTTGTGGGGGACAGGGGACACCGGGGAGCTGTTTTTT.

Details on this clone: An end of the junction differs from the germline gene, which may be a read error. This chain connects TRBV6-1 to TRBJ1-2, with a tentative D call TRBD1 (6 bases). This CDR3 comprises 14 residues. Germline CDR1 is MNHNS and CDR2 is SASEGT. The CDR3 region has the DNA TGTGCCAGCAGCGAAGCATCAGGGGCTGAGGGCTACACCTTC. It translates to CASSEASGAEGYTF.

The DNA of the CDR3 is TGCGCCAGCAGTGAGAGCGGGGGGGGCACAGATACGCAGTATTTT. This gives the protein CASSESGGGTDTQYF. The chain is built from TRBV10-1 and TRBJ2-3; 10 bases fit TRBD2. Trimming took 2 bases from V and 1 from J; bases not matched to a gene: 0. This CDR3 has 15 amino acids. CDR1 and CDR2 (germline): WNHNN, SYGVQD (reference sequence).

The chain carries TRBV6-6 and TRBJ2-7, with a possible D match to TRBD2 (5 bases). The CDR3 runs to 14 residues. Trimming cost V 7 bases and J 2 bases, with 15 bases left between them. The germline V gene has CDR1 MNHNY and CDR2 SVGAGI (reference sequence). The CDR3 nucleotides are TGTGCCAGCACCCGGGGAGTTGGCACCTACGAGCAGTACTTC. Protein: CASTRGVGTYEQYF.

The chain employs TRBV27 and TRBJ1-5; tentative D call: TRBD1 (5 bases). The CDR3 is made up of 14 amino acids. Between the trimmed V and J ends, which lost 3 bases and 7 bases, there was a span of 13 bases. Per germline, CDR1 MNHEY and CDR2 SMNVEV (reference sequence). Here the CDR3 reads CASSFGQGKQPQHF. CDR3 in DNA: TGTGCCAGCAGTTTTGGGCAGGGTAAACAGCCCCAGCATTTT.

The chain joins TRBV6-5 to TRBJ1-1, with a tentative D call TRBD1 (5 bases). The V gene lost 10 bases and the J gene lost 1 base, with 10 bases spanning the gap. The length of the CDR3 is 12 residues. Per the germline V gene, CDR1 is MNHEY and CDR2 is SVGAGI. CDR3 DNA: TGTGCCATAGAGACAGCGAACACTGAAGCTTTCTTT. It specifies CAIETANTEAFF.